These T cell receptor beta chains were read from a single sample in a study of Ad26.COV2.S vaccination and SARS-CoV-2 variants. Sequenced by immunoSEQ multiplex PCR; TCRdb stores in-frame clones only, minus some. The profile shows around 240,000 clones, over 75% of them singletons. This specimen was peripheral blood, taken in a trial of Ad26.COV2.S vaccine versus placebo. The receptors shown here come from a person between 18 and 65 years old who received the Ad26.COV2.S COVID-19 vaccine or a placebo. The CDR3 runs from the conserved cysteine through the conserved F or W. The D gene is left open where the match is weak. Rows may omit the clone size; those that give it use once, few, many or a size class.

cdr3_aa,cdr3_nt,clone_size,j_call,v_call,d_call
CASSLGQGSNEKLFF,TGCGCCAGCAGCCTGGGACAGGGCTCTAATGAAAAACTGTTTTTT,.,TRBJ1-4,TRBV5-1,TRBD1
CAWRTGNEQYF,TGTGCCTGGAGGACAGGGAACGAGCAGTACTTC,once,TRBJ2-7,TRBV30,TRBD1
CASSVMGSSYGYTF,TGTGCCAGCAGTGTGATGGGGTCGTCCTATGGCTACACCTTC,few,TRBJ1-2,TRBV2,.
CASSLTGEEQYF,TGTGCCAGCAGTTTGACAGGGGAAGAGCAGTACTTC,once,TRBJ2-7,TRBV6-5,TRBD1
CASSLVGTGSYNEQFF,TGTGCCAGCAGTTTAGTTGGGACAGGGTCCTACAATGAGCAGTTCTTC,.,TRBJ2-1,TRBV27,TRBD1
CASSQLGVHYGYTF,TGTGCCAGCAGCCAACTGGGGGTTCACTATGGCTACACCTTC,.,TRBJ1-2,TRBV3-1/TRBV3-2,.
CASSTGLPGDEQYF,TGTGCCAGCAGCACAGGGCTCCCAGGCGACGAGCAGTACTTC,.,TRBJ2-7,TRBV5-6,.
CASLLQTGASDTQYF,TGTGCCAGCTTATTACAGACAGGGGCGTCAGATACGCAGTATTTT,.,TRBJ2-3,TRBV18,TRBD1
CASSVRGQGIIYGYTF,TGTGCCAGCAGCGTTCGAGGACAGGGTATTATCTATGGCTACACCTTC,.,TRBJ1-2,TRBV13,TRBD1
CASSIGTANTEAFF,TGCGCCAGCAGCATCGGGACAGCTAACACTGAAGCTTTCTTT,.,TRBJ1-1,TRBV5-1,TRBD1
CASSSPRRGYTDTQYF,TGTGCCAGCAGTTCCCCCAGGAGGGGATACACAGATACGCAGTATTTT,.,TRBJ2-3,TRBV6-2/TRBV6-3,.
CASFPAGRGTEAFF,TGTGCCAGCTTCCCGGCGGGGAGGGGCACTGAAGCTTTCTTT,.,TRBJ1-1,TRBV5-6,.
CATSTGTARGGEQYF,TGTGCCACCAGCACTGGGACAGCCCGAGGGGGAGAGCAGTACTTC,.,TRBJ2-7,TRBV15,TRBD1
CASSPQGTNEKLFF,TGTGCCAGCAGCCCACAGGGAACTAATGAAAAACTGTTTTTT,.,TRBJ1-4,TRBV6-5,.
CASSDSHYGYTF,TGTGCCAGCAGCGACAGCCACTATGGCTACACCTTC,.,TRBJ1-2,TRBV6-5,.
CASSQARGNSPLHF,TGTGCCAGCAGCCAAGCCCGGGGAAATTCACCCCTCCACTTT,few,TRBJ1-6,TRBV16,.
CASRAEGLPLYGYTF,TGCGCCAGCAGGGCCGAAGGCCTACCCCTGTATGGCTACACCTTC,.,TRBJ1-2,TRBV4-1,.
CASSWGLAGGRTGELFF,TGTGCCAGCAGTTGGGGACTAGCGGGAGGGCGGACCGGGGAGCTGTTTTTT,.,TRBJ2-2,TRBV27,TRBD2
CAISMGGSGSRGETQYF,TGTGCCATCAGTATGGGGGGATCGGGTTCACGGGGAGAGACCCAGTACTTC,once,TRBJ2-5,TRBV10-3,.
CASSYSADIRHGYTF,TGTGCCAGCAGTTACTCAGCGGACATTCGACATGGCTACACCTTC,.,TRBJ1-2,TRBV6-6,.
CASSLGLGGDYEQYF,TGCGCCAGCAGCTTGGGATTAGGGGGCGACTACGAGCAGTACTTC,.,TRBJ2-7,TRBV5-1,TRBD1
CASSPGLAAFDEQYF,TGTGCCAGCAGCCCAGGACTAGCGGCTTTCGACGAGCAGTACTTC,.,TRBJ2-7,TRBV6-2/TRBV6-3,TRBD2
CASSQDLREQYF,TGTGCCAGCAGCCAAGATCTCCGGGAGCAGTACTTC,.,TRBJ2-7,TRBV3-1/TRBV3-2,.
CASSLRDKGWNTEAFF,TGTGCCAGCAGCCTACGGGACAAGGGGTGGAACACTGAAGCTTTCTTT,.,TRBJ1-1,TRBV11-2,.
CASSSGQGAYNEQFF,TGTGCCAGCAGCTCGGGACAGGGGGCCTACAATGAGCAGTTCTTC,.,TRBJ2-1,TRBV7-9,TRBD1
CASSLAPGTGGFRSYEQYF,TGTGCCAGCAGCTTAGCCCCCGGGACAGGGGGCTTTCGTTCCTACGAGCAGTACTTC,.,TRBJ2-7,TRBV7-9,TRBD1
CASSLASGVVGANSPLHF,TGTGCCAGCAGCTTAGCATCAGGAGTTGTAGGGGCGAATTCACCCCTCCACTTT,.,TRBJ1-6,TRBV7-6,.
CASSPRSTGELFF,TGTGCCAGCAGCCCCCGGTCCACCGGGGAGCTGTTTTTT,once,TRBJ2-2,TRBV11-3,.